This passage covers 28 T cell receptor beta chains from one sample sequenced in a study of blood T cell repertoires in COVID-19. The assay was immunoSEQ multiplex PCR, and TCRdb's table has in-frame clones only and misses some. In the table there are 100,000 to 150,000 clones, over 75% of which are singletons. Sample: peripheral blood. The source of these receptors is a man between 65 and 85 years old with active COVID-19.

V usage is TRBV7-9 and J usage is TRBJ2-5; 9 positions match TRBD2. CDR3 length: 15 amino acids. Per germline, CDR1 SEHNR and CDR2 FQNEAQ (reference sequence). After removal of 2 bases from V and 4 bases from J, the junction contained 5 bases not matched to a gene. This CDR3 is CASSLRAGGGETQYF. CDR3 DNA sequence: TGTGCCAGCAGCTTAAGAGCGGGAGGCGGAGAGACCCAGTACTTC. Full variable domain (remainder filled in from reference TRBV7-9 and TRBJ2-5): DTGVSQNPRHKITKRGQNVTFRCDPISEHNRLYWYRQTLGQGPEFLTYFQNEAQLEKSRLLSDRFSAERPKGSFSTLEIQRTEQGDSAMYLCASSLRAGGGETQYFGPGTRLLVL.

The CDR3 loop reads CASSRQEPNEKLFF. The CDR3 DNA reads as TGTGCCAGCAGCAGACAGGAACCTAATGAAAAACTGTTTTTT. The genes are TRBV4-2 and TRBJ1-4; maybe TRBD1 (6 bases). With 5 bases removed from V and 3 bases from J, the gap between germline ends came to 10 bases. The CDR3 spans 14 residues. Germline assignment: CDR1 LGHNA and CDR2 YNFKEQ.

The chain couples TRBV5-1 to TRBJ2-5; a possible D gene is TRBD1 (5 bases). V was trimmed by 4 bases and J by 4 bases, leaving 5 bases between them. The CDR3 has 11 residues. The germline V gene encodes CDR1 SGHRS and CDR2 YFSETQ. The CDR3 DNA follows: TGCGCCAGCAGCAGGGGAGAGACCCAGTACTTC. The encoded protein is CASSRGETQYF. Full variable domain (rest looked up from reference TRBV5-1 and TRBJ2-5): KAGVTQTPRYLIKTRGQQVTLSCSPISGHRSVSWYQQTPGQGLQFLFEYFSETQRNKGNFPGRFSGRQFSNSRSEMNVSTLELGDSALYLCASSRGETQYFGPGTRLLVL.

This chain joins TRBV7-9 and TRBJ1-1, with D possibly being TRBD1 (6 bases). The length of the CDR3 is 12 residues. V dropped 5 bases and J dropped 7 bases, with 11 bases sitting between them. The germline CDR1 and CDR2 sequences are SEHNR and FQNEAQ (reference sequence). The CDR3 here is CASSHTGFEAFF. CDR3 sequence (DNA): TGTGCCAGCAGCCATACAGGGTTTGAAGCTTTCTTT. Supplemented by reference TRBV7-9 and TRBJ1-1, the full variable domain reads DTGVSQNPRHKITKRGQNVTFRCDPISEHNRLYWYRQTLGQGPEFLTYFQNEAQLEKSRLLSDRFSAERPKGSFSTLEIQRTEQGDSAMYLCASSHTGFEAFFGQGTRLTVV.

The chain employs TRBV6-6 and TRBJ1-1; D is ambiguous. CDR3 length: 15 residues. Trimming removed 7 bases at V and 1 base at J, with 16 bases between. Germline CDR1 MNHNY, CDR2 SVGAGI (reference sequence). Here the CDR3 DNA reads TGTGCCAGCATTCCGACCTCCGGCGGGAACACTGAAGCTTTCTTT. Protein sequence: CASIPTSGGNTEAFF.

This clone was counted once. This sequence joins TRBV27 and TRBJ2-3; D is possibly TRBD1 (6 bases). This CDR3 has 18 amino acids. Trimming cost V 2 bases and J 2 bases, with 20 bases left between them. Germline V gene sequence: CDR1 MNHEY, CDR2 SMNVEV (reference sequence). CDR3 protein: CASSLRAKIDRYTDTQYF. The CDR3, as DNA: TGTGCCAGCAGTTTACGGGCGAAGATCGACAGGTACACAGATACGCAGTATTTT.

The CDR3 here is CASSLRRDNEQFF. In nucleotides, the CDR3 is TGTGCCAGCAGCTTACGCCGGGACAATGAGCAGTTCTTC. J is TRBJ2-1 and V is TRBV7-9; unclear D gene. V shed 2 bases and J shed 5 bases, with 7 bases lying between them. The CDR3 contains 13 residues. Germline V gives CDR1 SEHNR, CDR2 FQNEAQ (reference sequence).

V and J are TRBV2 and TRBJ2-7; 7 bases align to TRBD1. Germline V gene data show CDR1 as SNHLY and CDR2 as FYNNEI. The ends lost 8 bases at V and 0 bases at J; junction bases unmatched: 1. This CDR3 contains 12 residues. The CDR3 sequence is CASRDSSYEQYF. The CDR3 DNA sequence: TGTGCCAGCCGGGACAGCTCCTACGAGCAGTACTTC.

This clone has at least ten counts. The rearrangement joins TRBV2 to TRBJ1-5; D is ambiguous. Looked up from germline, CDR1 is SNHLY and CDR2 is FYNNEI. Deletions cut 0 bases from V and 7 bases from J, with 10 bases between. The CDR3 is 14 residues long. CDR3 region: CASSEAGLRQPQHF. In DNA form, the CDR3 reads TGTGCCAGCAGTGAAGCTGGTCTCAGGCAGCCCCAGCATTTT.

The chain joins TRBV11-2 to TRBJ2-2, with 7 bases identical to TRBD2. The CDR3 length is 15 residues. V lost 3 bases, J lost 3 bases, and 4 bases stayed unmatched. Germline V gene sequence: CDR1 SGHAT, CDR2 FQNNGV. CDR3 sequence (DNA): TGTGCCAGCAGCTTTGGCGGGAGCCACACCGGGGAGCTGTTTTTT. Translating gives CASSFGGSHTGELFF.

The chain has TRBV5-4 and TRBJ2-7; TRBD1 is a possible D gene (5 bases). V lost 0 bases to trimming and J lost 5 bases, with 12 bases between them. In germline, CDR1 is SGHNT, CDR2 YYREEE (reference sequence). The CDR3 sequence is 14 residues long. The CDR3 sequence is CASSLAAGLHEQYF. Here the CDR3 DNA reads TGTGCCAGCAGCTTGGCGGCAGGGCTCCACGAGCAGTACTTC.

The chain links TRBV27 to TRBJ2-1, with D unclear. The V gene lost 6 bases and the J gene lost 5 bases, with 11 bases spanning the gap. Germline CDR1 reads MNHEY; CDR2 reads SMNVEV (reference sequence). This CDR3 comprises 13 residues. Here the CDR3 DNA reads TGTGCCAGCAGCCTCGAGGAACACAATGAGCAGTTCTTC. Translating gives CASSLEEHNEQFF.

V is TRBV4-1 and J is TRBJ2-7; the D gene is possibly TRBD1 (5 bases). This CDR3 spans 13 amino acids. Germline CDR1 reads MGHRA; CDR2 reads YSYEKL. Deletions cut 4 bases from V and 6 bases from J, with 13 bases between. The DNA of the CDR3 is TGCGCCAGCAGCCTGGGTCTTCAGGGCGAGCAGTACTTC. Protein sequence: CASSLGLQGEQYF.

CDR3 protein: CASSPSRDRYNQPQHF. CDR3 sequence (DNA): TGTGCCAGTAGTCCCTCCCGGGACAGATACAATCAGCCCCAGCATTTT. The V gene is TRBV19, the J gene TRBJ1-5, with 7 bases identical to TRBD1. This CDR3 comprises 16 residues. CDR1 is LNHDA and CDR2 is SQIVND in the germline V gene (reference sequence). The junction had 10 bases not matched to a gene; V was cut back by 5 bases and J by 3 bases.

This clone was detected a few times. Within the sample, other DNA sequences also encode this same CDR3. This rearrangement joins TRBV29-1 to TRBJ2-2, with D possibly being TRBD2 (5 bases). V was trimmed by 6 bases and J by 5 bases, leaving 10 bases between them. Germline loops: CDR1 SQVTM, CDR2 ANQGSEA. The length of the CDR3 is 12 residues. CDR3 DNA sequence: TGCAGCGTCGAGCGCGGGACCGGGGAGCTGTTTTTT. Amino acid sequence: CSVERGTGELFF.

This sequence joins TRBV2 and TRBJ2-3; 8 bases agree with TRBD1. The CDR3 runs to 17 residues. Looked up from germline, CDR1 is SNHLY and CDR2 is FYNNEI. After removal of 5 bases from V and 4 bases from J, the junction contained 14 bases not matched to a gene. The CDR3 reads CASSYTRQGQGPDTQYF. The CDR3 DNA follows: TGTGCCAGCAGTTACACCCGCCAAGGACAGGGCCCAGATACGCAGTATTTT.

This chain links TRBV7-2 with TRBJ2-7, with 9 bases identical to TRBD1. The CDR3 totals 14 residues. CDR1 and CDR2 (germline): SGHTA, FQGNSA. V shed 3 bases and J 5 bases; nucleotides not matched to a gene: 5. The CDR3 reads CASSFAGQGDEQYF. CDR3 nucleotides: TGTGCCAGCAGCTTTGCGGGACAGGGAGACGAGCAGTACTTC.

The rearrangement uses TRBV7-3 and TRBJ2-1, with 7 bases identical to TRBD2. The CDR3 loop spans 16 amino acids. Germline CDR1 and CDR2: SGHTA and FQGTGA. V lost 5 bases, J lost 3 bases, and 10 bases stayed unmatched. CDR3 nucleotides: TGTGCCAGCAGCCCCCGGGGAGGGCCAGGCTACAATGAGCAGTTCTTC. It is translated as CASSPRGGPGYNEQFF.

The CDR3 DNA reads TGTGCCAGCAGTACGATGACAATAGGATATAATTCACCCCTCCACTTT. This gives the protein CASSTMTIGYNSPLHF. The V and J genes are TRBV28 and TRBJ1-6, with no clear D. The CDR3 runs to 16 residues. Germline V gene data show CDR1 as MDHEN and CDR2 as SYDVKM. Trimming took off 5 bases at V and 4 bases at J, with 15 bases between the two ends.

V gene TRBV24-1 combines with J gene TRBJ2-2; perhaps TRBD2 as D (6 bases). The V and J ends lost 0 bases and 3 bases respectively, with 13 bases between them. This CDR3 spans 17 amino acids. Germline CDR1 and CDR2: KGHDR and SFDVKD. The CDR3 DNA sequence: TGTGCCACCAGTGATTTGGGGGGGTACGGGGACACCGGGGAGCTGTTTTTT. It specifies CATSDLGGYGDTGELFF.

The rearrangement joins TRBV7-2 to TRBJ2-1; 10 bases are shared with TRBD2. Germline V gene lookup returns CDR1 SGHTA and CDR2 FQGNSA. This CDR3 is built from 19 residues. The junction had 13 bases not matched to a gene; V was cut back by 1 base and J by 4 bases. In DNA, the CDR3 is TGTGCCAGCAGCTTAGTAGGAAAACGAGGACTAGCGGTGTACAATGAGCAGTTCTTC. This codes for CASSLVGKRGLAVYNEQFF.

The sample holds a few counts of this clone. This chain links TRBV28 with TRBJ2-7, with D maybe TRBD1 (5 bases). The CDR3 runs 16 residues. V lost 5 bases and J 0 bases, leaving 17 bases between the germline ends. CDR1 is MDHEN, CDR2 SYDVKM, per germline. CDR3 protein: CASSPSSFRGSYEQYF. DNA for the CDR3: TGTGCCAGCAGTCCAAGTTCTTTTAGGGGCTCCTACGAGCAGTACTTC.

This clone was counted once. The rearrangement links TRBV7-8 to TRBJ1-3; perhaps TRBD1 as D (5 bases). V was trimmed by 5 bases and J by 0 bases, leaving 14 bases between them. From germline, CDR1 is SGHVS and CDR2 FQNEAQ. The CDR3 runs to 16 residues. CDR3 in DNA: TGTGCCAGCAGCCTCGCGGGACCGCTCTCTGGAAACACCATATATTTT. This codes for CASSLAGPLSGNTIYF.

This sequence joins TRBV7-2 and TRBJ2-5; 10 positions match TRBD2. Per the germline V gene, CDR1 is SGHTA and CDR2 is FQGNSA. The ends lost 2 bases at V and 5 bases at J; junction bases unmatched: 8. The CDR3 contains 16 residues. The CDR3 here is CASSLTTSGNGETQYF. In nucleotides, the CDR3 is TGTGCCAGCAGCTTAACCACTAGCGGGAATGGGGAGACCCAGTACTTC.

The DNA of the CDR3 is TGTGCCAGCAGCCCGGGACTAGCAGATACGCAGTATTTT. Translated: CASSPGLADTQYF. The V gene is TRBV11-1, the J gene TRBJ2-3; 8 bases are a match to TRBD2. V was pared by 5 bases and J by 4 bases, with 2 bases of the junction left unmatched. This CDR3 comprises 13 residues. Germline assignment: CDR1 SGHAT and CDR2 FQDESV (reference sequence).

V is TRBV4-2 and J is TRBJ2-1; TRBD2 agrees at 15 bases. Germline V CDR1 and CDR2: LGHNA, YNFKEQ. The CDR3 totals 16 residues. V was clipped by 4 bases and J by 6 bases; unmatched bases: 4. CDR3 sequence (DNA): TGTGCCAGCAGCCCCCGGACTAGCGGGAGGGGCAATGAGCAGTTCTTC. Encoded protein: CASSPRTSGRGNEQFF.

The chain couples TRBV5-4 to TRBJ1-1; 10 nucleotides match TRBD1. The CDR3 sequence is 14 residues long. V was pared by 10 bases and J by 1 base, with 7 bases of the junction left unmatched. From germline, CDR1 is SGHNT and CDR2 YYREEE (reference sequence). The CDR3 DNA reads TGTGCCCTTTCGGGACAGGGGAGGAACACTGAAGCTTTCTTT. This gives the protein CALSGQGRNTEAFF.

The V gene is TRBV3-1 (or the pseudogene TRBV3-2), the J gene TRBJ2-7, with a possible D match to TRBD1 (6 bases). Trimming cost V 4 bases and J 2 bases, with 12 bases left between them. The V gene's germline CDR1 is LGHDT and CDR2 YNNKEL (reference sequence). The CDR3 spans 14 residues. CDR3 bases: TGTGCCAGCAGCCTGGGACAAATAACCTACGAGCAGTACTTC. It translates to CASSLGQITYEQYF.